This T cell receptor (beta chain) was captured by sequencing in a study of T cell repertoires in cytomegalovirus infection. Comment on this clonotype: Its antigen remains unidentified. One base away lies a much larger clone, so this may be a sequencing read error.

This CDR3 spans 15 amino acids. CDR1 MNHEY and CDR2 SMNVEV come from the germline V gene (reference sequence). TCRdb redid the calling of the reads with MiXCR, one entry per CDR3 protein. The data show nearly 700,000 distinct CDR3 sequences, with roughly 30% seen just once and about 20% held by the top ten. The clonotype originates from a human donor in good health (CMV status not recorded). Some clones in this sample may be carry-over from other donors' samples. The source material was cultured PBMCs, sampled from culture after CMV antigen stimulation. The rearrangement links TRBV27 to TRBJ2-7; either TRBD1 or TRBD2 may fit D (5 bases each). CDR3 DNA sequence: TGTGCCAGCAGTTCGACCGGGACGGTAGCCTACGAGCTGTACTTC. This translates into CASSSTGTVAYELYF.